One TCR beta chain is described in this entry. Antigen: not known. CDR3 size: 14 residues. Germline assignment: CDR1 SGHTA and CDR2 FQGNSA. J lost 9 bases, V lost 3 bases, and 6 bases had no gene match. Profiling relied on immunoSEQ multiplex PCR, and the TCRdb table lists in-frame clones only, not all of them. The repertoire holds roughly 70,000 clones, with approximately 93% as singletons. This record belongs to a study of PD-1 blockade in classical Hodgkin lymphoma. Study-wide findings and caveats: Lower baseline TCR diversity was reported for newly diagnosed patients than for healthy donors. The origin of the repertoire differences remains undefined, with disease activity or prior therapy as possible causes.

Noted time point: newly diagnosed, previously untreated cHL patient sample. Serving as comparison were PBMCs from newly diagnosed, untreated classical Hodgkin lymphoma, which were sequenced alongside the relapsed/refractory trial patients. The sequenced sample was peripheral blood mononuclear cells (PBMCs). The genes are TRBV7-2 and TRBJ2-7; 12 bases align to TRBD2. The TCR was taken from a human donor with classical Hodgkin lymphoma. The CDR3 DNA is TGTGCCAGCAGCTTGTCTAGCGGGAGGGCCGGGCAGTACTTC. It codes for CASSLSSGRAGQYF.